This T cell receptor beta chain was profiled in a study of blood T cell repertoires in COVID-19. Study details: The United States, Italy and Spain provided the acute and convalescent COVID-19 samples. T cells, B-cell-depleted T cells, or PBMCs supplied cDNA or gDNA.

Original methodology: Scientists estimated how many nucleated cells there were by amplifying reference gene primers. TCRdb's table, derived via immunoSEQ multiplex PCR, lists solely in-frame clones and lacks some. The DNA was the basis for D and trimming; V, J and clone size are from that table. This table holds over 200,000 clones, 65% to 85% found once. The V gene lost 6 bases and the J gene lost 9 bases, with 18 bases spanning the gap. In germline, CDR1 is MNHEY, CDR2 SVGAGI. CDR3 length: 14 amino acids. This sequence joins TRBV6-5 and TRBJ2-1, with D maybe TRBD2 (8 bases). The clonotype originates from a woman aged 30 to 39 with COVID-19, enrolled during active disease. Sequences were obtained from peripheral blood. In nucleotides, the CDR3 is TGTGCCAGCAGCGCCGGGAGGGGGCTCTCTGAGCAGTTCTTC. Amino acid sequence: CASSAGRGLSEQFF.